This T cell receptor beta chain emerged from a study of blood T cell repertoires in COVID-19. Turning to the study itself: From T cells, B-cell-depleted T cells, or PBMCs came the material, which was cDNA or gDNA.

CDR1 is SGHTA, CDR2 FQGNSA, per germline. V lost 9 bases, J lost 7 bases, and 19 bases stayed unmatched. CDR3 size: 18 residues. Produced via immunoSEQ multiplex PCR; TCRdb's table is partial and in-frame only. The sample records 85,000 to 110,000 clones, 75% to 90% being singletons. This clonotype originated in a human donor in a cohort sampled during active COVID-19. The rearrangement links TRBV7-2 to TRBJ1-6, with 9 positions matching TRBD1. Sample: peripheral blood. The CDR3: CASPPQGARGGINSPLHF. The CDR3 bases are TGTGCCAGTCCTCCACAGGGGGCGCGGGGGGGGATAAATTCACCCCTCCACTTT.